The 8 T cell receptor beta chains below come from one sample, sequenced in a study of T cells after yellow fever vaccination. TCRdb independently ran MiXCR on the 5' RACE reads; one entry per CDR3 protein. This sample has about 240,000 distinct CDR3 sequences, with 6% to 7.5% found just once. The source material was CD4+ T cells sorted from PBMCs, sampled 15 days after the yellow fever booster vaccination. The receptors come from a man aged 25-40 years who received the YFV17D yellow fever vaccine.

The chain employs TRBV15 and TRBJ2-5, with TRBD2 matching 14 bases. Per the germline V gene, CDR1 is LNHNV and CDR2 is YYDKDF (reference sequence). The CDR3 loop spans 18 amino acids. The V segment lost 0 bases and the J segment 4 bases; nucleotides outside the gene matches: 7. The CDR3, as DNA: TGTGCCACCAGCAGAGATCGATATGGGACTAGCGGGAGAGAGACCCAGTACTTC. It yields the protein CATSRDRYGTSGRETQYF.

The genes are TRBV10-3 and TRBJ2-2; perhaps TRBD2 as D (5 bases). The CDR3 extends over 16 amino acids. Between the trimmed V and J ends, which lost 5 bases and 4 bases, there was a span of 17 bases. The V gene's germline CDR1 is ENHRY and CDR2 SYGVKD. CDR3 sequence reads: CAISPQPPGSTGELFF. The CDR3 nucleotides are TGTGCCATCAGTCCCCAGCCTCCGGGGAGCACCGGGGAGCTGTTTTTT.

V and J are TRBV20-1 and TRBJ1-5; no clear D gene. V was trimmed by 4 bases and J by 0 bases, leaving 4 bases between them. Germline CDR1 reads DFQATT; CDR2 reads SNEGSKA (reference sequence). The CDR3 covers 12 residues. The CDR3 coding sequence is TGCAGTGCTACCGGTAGCAATCAGCCCCAGCATTTT. Translating gives CSATGSNQPQHF.

The rearrangement uses TRBV5-4 and TRBJ2-1, with a weak D call TRBD2 (6 bases). Germline CDR1 is SGHNT and CDR2 is YYREEE (reference sequence). The CDR3 loop spans 15 amino acids. V gave up 2 bases and J gave up 5 bases, with 14 bases separating them. CDR3 coding DNA: TGTGCCAGCAGCTTAGAAACCCTAGCGAACAATGAGCAGTTCTTC. It yields the protein CASSLETLANNEQFF.

The chain carries TRBV7-2 and TRBJ2-1; D is unresolved. The CDR3 loop spans 13 amino acids. V lost 3 bases and J 4 bases, leaving 7 bases between the germline ends. Germline lookup yields CDR1 SGHTA and CDR2 FQGNSA. CDR3 in amino acids: CASSFNSYNEQFF. For the CDR3, the DNA is TGTGCCAGCAGCTTTAACAGTTACAATGAGCAGTTCTTC. The whole variable domain, filled in from reference TRBV7-2 and TRBJ2-1, reads GAGVSQSPSNKVTEKGKDVELRCDPISGHTALYWYRQSLGQGLEFLIYFQGNSAPDKSGLPSDRFSAERTGGSVSTLTIQRTQQEDSAVYLCASSFNSYNEQFFGPGTRLTVL.

This clonotype was detected ten times or more. This chain links TRBV20-1 with TRBJ2-7, with D perhaps TRBD2 (5 bases). Germline CDR1 and CDR2: DFQATT and SNEGSKA (reference sequence). CDR3 length: 14 residues. The germline V and J ends were trimmed by 2 bases and 6 bases, with 17 bases remaining between them. The CDR3 DNA reads TGCAGTGCTAGAACGGCGGTTAGCGAACTCGAGCAGTACTTC. Translating gives CSARTAVSELEQYF.

This clonotype occurred a few times. The chain carries TRBV20-1 and TRBJ1-1; D possibly corresponds to TRBD1 (5 bases). The CDR3 is 13 residues long. Germline CDR1 reads DFQATT; CDR2 reads SNEGSKA (reference sequence). V lost 6 bases and J 3 bases, leaving 14 bases between the germline ends. CDR3 sequence: CSAPIGRDTEAFF. The CDR3 DNA follows: TGCAGTGCCCCCATAGGCAGGGACACTGAAGCTTTCTTT.

This clonotype has a count of ten or more. The chain recombines TRBV5-1 with TRBJ2-1; TRBD2 matches 9 bases. The CDR3 loop spans 15 amino acids. V was clipped by 4 bases and J by 4 bases; unmatched bases: 6. In germline, CDR1 is SGHRS, CDR2 YFSETQ. The CDR3 DNA is TGCGCCAGCAGCCTGACTAGCGGAGCTTACAATGAGCAGTTCTTC. It translates to CASSLTSGAYNEQFF.